This TCR beta chain was found in a study of post-analysis software for immune sequencing data. Study observations and caveats: There were five TRBV segments more frequent in patients than controls, and TRBV5-6, TRBV5-1 and TRBV20-1 were among them.

The germline V and J ends were trimmed by 7 bases and 10 bases, with 17 bases remaining between them. Germline V gene lookup returns CDR1 SNHLY and CDR2 FYNNEI. The CDR3 runs 14 residues. Unique molecular identifiers were present in the TCR beta cDNA libraries. TCRdb ran MiXCR on the PCR reads and lists one entry per CDR3 protein. The sample holds hundreds of thousands of distinct CDR3 sequences, roughly three fifths seen once. Comments on this clonotype: Its antigen is unidentified.

Input material: blood. The clonotype comes from a girl between 2 and 10 years old with multiple sclerosis. The rearrangement links TRBV2 to TRBJ1-6; perhaps TRBD1 as D (5 bases). The CDR3 sequence: CASNREEGTSPLHF. The CDR3 bases are TGTGCCAGCAACCGGGAGGAAGGGACCTCACCCCTCCACTTT. Together with reference TRBV2 and TRBJ1-6, the CDR3 gives the full variable domain: EPEVTQTPSHQVTQMGQEVILRCVPISNHLYFYWYRQILGQKVEFLVSFYNNEISEKSEIFDDQFSVERPDGSNFTLKIRSTKLEDSAMYFCASNREEGTSPLHFGNGTRLTVT.